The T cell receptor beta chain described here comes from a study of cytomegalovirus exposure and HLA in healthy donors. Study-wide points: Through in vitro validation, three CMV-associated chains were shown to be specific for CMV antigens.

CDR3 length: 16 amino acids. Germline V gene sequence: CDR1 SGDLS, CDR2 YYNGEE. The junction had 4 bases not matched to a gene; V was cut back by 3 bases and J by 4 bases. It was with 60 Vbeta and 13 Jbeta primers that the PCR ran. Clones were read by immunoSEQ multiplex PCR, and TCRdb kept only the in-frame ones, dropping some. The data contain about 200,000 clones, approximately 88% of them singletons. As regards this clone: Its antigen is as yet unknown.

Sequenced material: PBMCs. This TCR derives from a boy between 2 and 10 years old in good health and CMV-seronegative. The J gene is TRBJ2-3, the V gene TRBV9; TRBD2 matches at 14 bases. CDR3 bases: TGTGCCAGCAGCGCGGGACTAGCGGGGGACTCAGATACGCAGTATTTT. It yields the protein CASSAGLAGDSDTQYF.